A single sample gave rise to the 22 T cell receptor beta chains below, sequenced in a study of cytomegalovirus exposure and HLA in healthy donors. Primers included in the PCR were 60 Vbeta and 13 Jbeta primers. Sequencing used immunoSEQ multiplex PCR; TCRdb keeps in-frame clones, though not all of them. The data show 150,000 to 200,000 clones, with about 84% seen just once and around 14% held by the top ten. The sequencing sample was made of PBMCs. Receptors originate from a woman aged 25-40 years in good health and CMV-seropositive.

This clone was seen just once. This chain links TRBV15 with TRBJ1-5; D gene ambiguous. Trimming took off 1 base at V and 4 bases at J, with 5 bases between the two ends. CDR1 and CDR2 (germline): LNHNV, YYDKDF (reference sequence). The CDR3 has 13 amino acids. DNA of the CDR3: TGTGCCACCAGCAGAGTGACAAATCAGCCCCAGCATTTT. Translating it yields CATSRVTNQPQHF.

The chain joins TRBV10-3 to TRBJ1-2, with TRBD1 identical over 8 bases. The J segment lost 2 bases and the V segment lost 3 bases, leaving 2 bases of the junction unmatched. The CDR3 is 14 residues long. Germline CDR1 is ENHRY and CDR2 is SYGVKD. The CDR3 region has the DNA TGTGCCATCAGTGATAGACAGGGGAACTATGGCTACACCTTC. Translating gives CAISDRQGNYGYTF.

This chain links TRBV9 with TRBJ2-1; 8 nucleotides agree with TRBD1. The V segment lost 3 bases and the J segment 4 bases; nucleotides outside the gene matches: 18. Germline-derived CDR1 and CDR2 are SGDLS and YYNGEE. The CDR3 sequence is 19 residues long. CDR3 residues: CASSEAPSYEDREYNEQFF. Written as DNA, the CDR3 is TGTGCCAGCAGCGAGGCCCCCTCTTATGAGGACAGGGAATACAATGAGCAGTTCTTC.

The rearrangement links TRBV6-6 to TRBJ1-2, with 7 bases aligning to TRBD1. Losses at the gene ends were 6 bases for V and 4 bases for J; bases not matched to a gene: 11. This CDR3 contains 15 residues. Germline V gene sequence: CDR1 MNHNY, CDR2 SVGAGI (reference sequence). CDR3 amino acids: CASRERKDRTYGYTF. CDR3 in DNA: TGTGCCAGCAGGGAGAGAAAGGACAGGACCTATGGCTACACCTTC.

For the CDR3, the DNA is TGTGCCAGCTCATCAGGGGACCAGCCCCAGCATTTT. This sequence encodes CASSSGDQPQHF. The genes are TRBV28 and TRBJ1-5; D perhaps matches TRBD1 (6 bases). This CDR3 is built from 12 residues. CDR1 and CDR2 (germline): MDHEN, SYDVKM. Deletions cut 8 bases from V and 7 bases from J, with 12 bases between.

The chain links TRBV11-2 to TRBJ2-7; TRBD1 might be the D (5 bases). The V and J ends lost 3 bases and 7 bases respectively, with 10 bases between them. Germline V gene lookup returns CDR1 SGHAT and CDR2 FQNNGV. CDR3 length: 12 amino acids. The CDR3 loop is CASSFDSSEQYF. In DNA form, the CDR3 reads TGTGCCAGCAGCTTCGACAGTTCGGAGCAGTACTTC.

This chain links TRBV5-6 with TRBJ2-3; maybe TRBD1 (6 bases). Between the trimmed V and J ends, which lost 6 bases and 1 base, there was a span of 18 bases. This CDR3 is 16 amino acids long. Germline V gene data show CDR1 as SGHDT and CDR2 as YYEEEE. CDR3 loop: CASTGGAQTRTDTQYF. CDR3 sequence (DNA): TGTGCCAGCACTGGGGGCGCACAAACCCGCACAGATACGCAGTATTTT.

The chain recombines TRBV9 with TRBJ1-2; 9 nucleotides match TRBD1. Germline V CDR1 and CDR2: SGDLS, YYNGEE. V was pared by 0 bases and J by 7 bases, with 4 bases of the junction left unmatched. This CDR3 region has 14 residues. CDR3 protein: CASSVATGGGGYTF. Written as DNA, the CDR3 is TGTGCCAGCAGCGTAGCGACAGGGGGTGGTGGCTACACCTTC.

The J gene is TRBJ1-2, the V gene TRBV6-1; tentatively, D is TRBD1 (6 bases). The CDR3 spans 14 residues. Looked up from germline, CDR1 is MNHNS and CDR2 is SASEGT. V lost 5 bases and J lost 3, with 13 bases in between. The CDR3 sequence is CASSNRDIHYGYTF. CDR3 DNA: TGTGCCAGCAGTAACCGGGACATTCACTATGGCTACACCTTC.

The V call is TRBV6-5, the J call TRBJ1-1; TRBD1 matches at 8 bases. The V and J ends lost 5 bases and 3 bases, in that order; junction bases with no gene match: 5. CDR1 is MNHEY, CDR2 SVGAGI, per germline. The CDR3 totals 14 residues. The CDR3 reads CASSTHRGDTEAFF. The CDR3 DNA sequence: TGTGCCAGCAGTACCCACAGGGGGGACACTGAAGCTTTCTTT.

This sequence joins TRBV7-2 and TRBJ1-2, with 7 bases identical to TRBD1. V was pared by 5 bases and J by 5 bases, with 11 bases of the junction left unmatched. CDR1 and CDR2 from the germline V gene are SGHTA and FQGNSA. The CDR3 is 15 amino acids. CDR3 in amino acids: CASSPASGGWYGYTF. The DNA for the CDR3 is TGTGCCAGCAGCCCAGCGTCAGGGGGATGGTATGGCTACACCTTC.

J is TRBJ1-4 and V is TRBV19, with D perhaps TRBD1 (5 bases). Between the trimmed V and J ends, which lost 4 bases and 7 bases, there was a span of 13 bases. Germline V gene sequence: CDR1 LNHDA, CDR2 SQIVND (reference sequence). The CDR3 runs to 14 residues. CDR3 sequence (DNA): TGTGCCAGTAGTAGGGGACTTGACAGTGAAAAACTGTTTTTT. Its translation: CASSRGLDSEKLFF.

The rearrangement uses TRBV5-1 and TRBJ2-5; maybe TRBD2 (6 bases). Germline V gene sequence: CDR1 SGHRS, CDR2 YFSETQ. The V and J ends lost 0 bases and 5 bases respectively, with 11 bases between them. This CDR3 is built from 14 residues. CDR3 coding DNA: TGCGCCAGCAGCTTGGGACTAGTAGGGGAGACCCAGTACTTC. Residues: CASSLGLVGETQYF. The full variable domain, with the rest looked up from reference TRBV5-1 and TRBJ2-5, is KAGVTQTPRYLIKTRGQQVTLSCSPISGHRSVSWYQQTPGQGLQFLFEYFSETQRNKGNFPGRFSGRQFSNSRSEMNVSTLELGDSALYLCASSLGLVGETQYFGPGTRLLVL.

The chain carries TRBV5-1 and TRBJ2-4; 7 nucleotides match TRBD1. This CDR3 spans 16 amino acids. The germline V gene has CDR1 SGHRS and CDR2 YFSETQ. V shed 0 bases and J 0 bases; nucleotides not matched to a gene: 3. In DNA form, the CDR3 reads TGCGCCAGCAGCTTGGGGGACAGATTAGCCAAAAACATTCAGTACTTC. This encodes CASSLGDRLAKNIQYF. The entire variable domain, with the rest obtained from reference TRBV5-1 and TRBJ2-4, is as follows: KAGVTQTPRYLIKTRGQQVTLSCSPISGHRSVSWYQQTPGQGLQFLFEYFSETQRNKGNFPGRFSGRQFSNSRSEMNVSTLELGDSALYLCASSLGDRLAKNIQYFGAGTRLSVL.

The rearrangement links TRBV7-9 to TRBJ1-4; 9 nucleotides match TRBD1. The germline V gene encodes CDR1 SEHNR and CDR2 FQNEAQ (reference sequence). The CDR3 covers 15 residues. J was trimmed by 3 bases and V by 5 bases; bases with no gene match: 4. In DNA form, the CDR3 reads TGTGCCAGCAGCGTACAGGGGGCAGCTAATGAAAAACTGTTTTTT. Its protein product is CASSVQGAANEKLFF.

The rearrangement uses TRBV6-5 and TRBJ2-3; perhaps TRBD1 as D (6 bases). CDR1 is MNHEY and CDR2 is SVGAGI in the germline V gene. The CDR3 runs 15 residues. The V and J ends lost 2 bases and 7 bases respectively, with 16 bases between them. CDR3 in DNA: TGTGCCAGCAGTTACGGGACACCCTCTGGAAATACGCAGTATTTT. Translated: CASSYGTPSGNTQYF.

The chain combines TRBV28 with TRBJ2-3; no reliable D call. Looked up from germline, CDR1 is MDHEN and CDR2 is SYDVKM. CDR3 length equals 12 residues. Trimming pared 2 bases from V and 4 bases from J, leaving 4 bases between. The CDR3 is CASSLSADTQYF. In nucleotides, the CDR3 is TGTGCCAGCAGTTTAAGCGCAGATACGCAGTATTTT.

This chain links TRBV7-6 with TRBJ2-1; TRBD1 agrees at 9 bases. After removal of 5 bases from V and 4 bases from J, the junction contained 9 bases not matched to a gene. The germline V gene encodes CDR1 SGHVS and CDR2 FNYEAQ. CDR3 size: 16 residues. The CDR3 reads CASSPGQGSGYNEQFF. CDR3 sequence (DNA): TGTGCCAGCAGCCCAGGACAGGGGTCAGGGTACAATGAGCAGTTCTTC.

The chain combines TRBV29-1 with TRBJ2-1; perhaps TRBD1 as D (6 bases). V was pared by 3 bases and J by 4 bases, with 25 bases between. The CDR3 covers 18 residues. Germline-derived CDR1 and CDR2 are SQVTM and ANQGSEA. The CDR3 spells CSVEYGAGGGLFYNEQFF. The CDR3 DNA sequence: TGCAGCGTTGAGTATGGGGCCGGTGGGGGCCTATTTTACAATGAGCAGTTCTTC.

V is TRBV9 and J is TRBJ2-2; the D is unclear. The V and J ends lost 0 bases and 3 bases respectively, with 6 bases between them. The length of the CDR3 is 14 residues. Per the germline V gene, CDR1 is SGDLS and CDR2 is YYNGEE. CDR3 nucleotides: TGTGCCAGCAGCGTAGTCACAGACACCGGGGAGCTGTTTTTT. Protein sequence: CASSVVTDTGELFF.

This sequence joins TRBV7-2 and TRBJ2-7; TRBD2 agrees at 8 bases. Germline V gene sequence: CDR1 SGHTA, CDR2 FQGNSA. J was trimmed by 0 bases and V by 4 bases; bases with no gene match: 2. The CDR3 consists of 14 residues. CDR3 DNA: TGTGCCAGCAGCTCCAGCGGGAGCTCCTACGAGCAGTACTTC. Protein sequence: CASSSSGSSYEQYF.

The V call is TRBV28, the J call TRBJ1-3; no clear D gene. Trimming removed 2 bases from V and 6 bases from J, with 11 bases in between. The germline CDR1 and CDR2 sequences are MDHEN and SYDVKM. This CDR3 is built from 14 residues. The CDR3 sequence: CASSLGLLENTIYF. In DNA, the CDR3 is TGTGCCAGCAGTTTAGGGCTGCTGGAAAACACCATATATTTT.